The next 22 T cell receptor beta chains were all read from a single sample in a study of CD8+ T cells in alopecia areata (dated by TCRdb to 2016 to 2018). Library prep was done by the immunoSEQ multiplex PCR assay. RNA was extracted from all samples and reverse transcribed into cDNA as template for TCR sequencing. Here the immuneACCESS table is served through TCRdb, limited to in-frame sequences with V and J called. Missing clones are a known gap in these copies; in checked studies unresolved V genes cover under half, and the rest lacks a known reason. Recorded for this sample are 110,000 to 150,000 clones; less than 65% of them occurred a single time. The top ten constitute 35% to 40% of the sample. Sequencing used CD8+ T cells sorted from blood. These receptors all come from a human donor in good health.

The rearrangement joins TRBV12-2 to TRBJ2-2; the table names TRBD2, a call not compared with the DNA. TRBV12-2 counts as a pseudogene. The CDR3 runs to 17 residues. CDR3: CASRSPDGRGNTGELFF. In nucleotides, the CDR3 is TGTGCAAGTCGCTCTCCCGACGGTAGAGGGAACACCGGGGAGCTGTTTTTT.

The chain links TRBV7-7 to TRBJ2-5, with D perhaps matching TRBD2 (6 bases). The CDR3 covers 15 residues. Between the trimmed V and J ends, which lost 1 base and 3 bases, there was a span of 12 bases. In germline, CDR1 is SSHAT, CDR2 FNYEAQ (reference sequence). This chain's CDR3 is CASSLEGGVKETQYF. Written as DNA, the CDR3 is TGTGCCAGCAGCTTAGAAGGCGGGGTAAAAGAGACCCAGTACTTC.

CDR3 nucleotides: TGTGCCAGCAGCGGATCCGGGAGTTCGCGTCATGAGCAGTTCTTC. This gives the protein CASSGSGSSRHEQFF. The V gene is TRBV7-9, the J gene TRBJ2-1; a weak D match, TRBD2 (6 bases). CDR1 SEHNR and CDR2 FQNEAQ come from the germline V gene (reference sequence). Trimming took off 5 bases at V and 8 bases at J, with 19 bases between the two ends. The CDR3 has 15 residues.

The chain combines TRBV19 with TRBJ2-1, with D hard to call. V was shortened by 3 bases and J by 1 base, with 10 bases between the two germline ends. The germline V gene encodes CDR1 LNHDA and CDR2 SQIVND (reference sequence). The CDR3 totals 15 residues. Here the CDR3 reads CASSILGASYNEQFF. The CDR3 nucleotides read TGTGCCAGTAGTATCTTAGGTGCTTCCTACAATGAGCAGTTCTTC.

The chain recombines TRBV29-1 with TRBJ2-7; TRBD2 might be the D (6 bases). Per the germline V gene, CDR1 is SQVTM and CDR2 is ANQGSEA. V lost 5 bases, J lost 6 bases, and 14 bases lay in between. CDR3 length equals 12 residues. CDR3 sequence: CSVNEQGGEQYF. The CDR3 DNA reads TGCAGCGTTAACGAGCAGGGAGGCGAGCAGTACTTC.

This clone has more than one count but fewer than ten. The chain recombines TRBV10-3 with TRBJ2-5; 14 nucleotides match TRBD2. The CDR3 runs 16 residues. The germline gives CDR1 ENHRY, CDR2 SYGVKD. Trimming took 4 bases from V and 0 from J; bases not matched to a gene: 1. The CDR3 loop is CAISGTSGRYQETQYF. DNA of the CDR3: TGTGCCATCAGTGGGACTAGCGGGAGGTACCAAGAGACCCAGTACTTC.

This clone appeared a single time. V and J are TRBV5-1 and TRBJ2-7; no firm D call. The V gene's germline CDR1 is SGHRS and CDR2 YFSETQ. Trimming left V 0 bases short and J 0 bases short, with 4 bases between. CDR3 length equals 13 residues. CDR3 bases: TGCGCCAGCAGCTTGGACACCTCCTACGAGCAGTACTTC. Translated, it gives CASSLDTSYEQYF.

The chain carries TRBV27 and TRBJ2-7; D ambiguous. The V end was cut by 2 bases, the J end by 6 bases, with 17 bases between. Germline assignment: CDR1 MNHEY and CDR2 SMNVEV (reference sequence). CDR3 length: 15 residues. CDR3 sequence: CASSLNSPLYGEQYF. Here the CDR3 DNA reads TGTGCCAGCAGTTTAAACTCTCCCCTATACGGCGAGCAGTACTTC.

The DNA of the CDR3 is TGTGCCAGCAGCGACCGACAAGGTCTGACTAGCGGGATCTACGAGCAGTACTTC. Residues: CASSDRQGLTSGIYEQYF. The J gene is TRBJ2-7, the V gene TRBV13, with 11 bases lining up with TRBD2. CDR3 length equals 18 residues. Germline assignment: CDR1 PRHDT and CDR2 FYEKMQ (reference sequence). J was trimmed by 3 bases and V by 5 bases; bases with no gene match: 15.

The chain recombines TRBV6-5 with TRBJ2-7; D gene ambiguous. Germline loops: CDR1 MNHEY, CDR2 SVGAGI. The V end lost 8 bases, the J end lost 3 bases, and 11 bases lay between the germline ends. The CDR3 runs 12 residues. The CDR3 sequence is CASRGSHYEQYF. The DNA for the CDR3 is TGTGCCAGCCGTGGGTCTCACTACGAGCAGTACTTC.

The V gene is TRBV19, the J gene TRBJ2-6; 11 bases match TRBD1. The germline gives CDR1 LNHDA, CDR2 SQIVND (reference sequence). Unmatched junction bases numbered 5, after V lost 1 base and J lost 0 bases. The CDR3 is 19 residues long. This CDR3 is CASSIAPGQGVSGANVLTF. CDR3 coding DNA: TGTGCCAGTAGTATAGCTCCGGGACAGGGGGTCTCTGGGGCCAACGTCCTGACTTTC. Drawing the rest from reference TRBV19 and TRBJ2-6, the complete variable domain is DGGITQSPKYLFRKEGQNVTLSCEQNLNHDAMYWYRQDPGQGLRLIYYSQIVNDFQKGDIAEGYSVSREKKESFPLTVTSAQKNPTAFYLCASSIAPGQGVSGANVLTFGAGSRLTVL.

The chain carries TRBV6-5 and TRBJ2-5; D call uncertain. V gave up 3 bases and J gave up 3 bases, with 8 bases separating them. Germline assignment: CDR1 MNHEY and CDR2 SVGAGI. The length of the CDR3 is 13 residues. The DNA of the CDR3 is TGTGCCAGCAGTTATGAAGGGAAAGAGACCCAGTACTTC. As protein: CASSYEGKETQYF.

This chain links TRBV7-9 with TRBJ2-1; 7 bases match TRBD1. CDR1 and CDR2 from the germline V gene are SEHNR and FQNEAQ (reference sequence). Trimming removed 5 bases from V and 2 bases from J; junction bases left unmatched: 6. The CDR3 covers 15 residues. The CDR3 sequence is CASSARDSPYNEQFF. The DNA of the CDR3 is TGTGCCAGCAGCGCTCGGGACAGTCCCTACAATGAGCAGTTCTTC. The full variable domain, its missing parts supplied by reference TRBV7-9 and TRBJ2-1, is DTGVSQNPRHKITKRGQNVTFRCDPISEHNRLYWYRQTLGQGPEFLTYFQNEAQLEKSRLLSDRFSAERPKGSFSTLEIQRTEQGDSAMYLCASSARDSPYNEQFFGPGTRLTVL.

Details on this clone: The sample contains more than one DNA sequence encoding this CDR3. V gene TRBV13 combines with J gene TRBJ1-5; a weak D match, TRBD1 (5 bases). This CDR3 contains 13 residues. The germline V and J ends were trimmed by 5 bases and 6 bases, with 11 bases remaining between them. Germline lookup yields CDR1 PRHDT and CDR2 FYEKMQ (reference sequence). This chain's CDR3 is CASSLGGGQPQHF. In nucleotides, the CDR3 is TGTGCCAGCAGCCTTGGGGGTGGTCAGCCCCAGCATTTT. The entire variable domain, with the rest obtained from reference TRBV13 and TRBJ1-5, is as follows: AAGVIQSPRHLIKEKRETATLKCYPIPRHDTVYWYQQGPGQDPQFLISFYEKMQSDKGSIPDRFSAQQFSDYHSELNMSSLELGDSALYFCASSLGGGQPQHFGDGTRLSIL.

This chain connects TRBV4-1 to TRBJ2-7; D may be TRBD2 (7 bases). Germline CDR1 and CDR2: MGHRA and YSYEKL. The CDR3 sequence is 15 residues long. V shed 0 bases and J shed 1 base, with 10 bases lying between them. The CDR3 loop reads CASSQDRGGSYEQYF. CDR3 nucleotide sequence: TGCGCCAGCAGCCAAGACAGGGGAGGGTCCTACGAGCAGTACTTC.

This rearrangement joins TRBV29-1 to TRBJ2-5; 7 bases fit TRBD1. The CDR3 is 14 residues long. The V gene end was trimmed by 7 bases and the J gene end by 0 bases; junction bases not matched to a gene: 8. Germline-derived CDR1 and CDR2 are SQVTM and ANQGSEA. This chain's CDR3 is CSAEGAGHQETQYF. CDR3 sequence (DNA): TGCAGCGCTGAGGGGGCCGGGCACCAAGAGACCCAGTACTTC.

This clone was counted a few times. This sequence joins TRBV28 and TRBJ2-7; the match to TRBD2 covers 9 bases. Germline V CDR1 and CDR2: MDHEN, SYDVKM. Trimming removed 3 bases from V and 1 base from J; junction bases left unmatched: 4. CDR3 length: 15 residues. The CDR3 region has the DNA TGTGCCAGCAGTTTTCTAGCGGGAAGTTCCTACGAGCAGTACTTC. Translated: CASSFLAGSSYEQYF. Based on the CDR3 plus reference TRBV28 and TRBJ2-7, the full variable domain is DVKVTQSSRYLVKRTGEKVFLECVQDMDHENMFWYRQDPGLGLRLIYFSYDVKMKEKGDIPEGYSVSREKKERFSLILESASTNQTSMYLCASSFLAGSSYEQYFGPGTRLTVT.

This chain joins TRBV7-8 and TRBJ2-7, with D unresolved. The CDR3 extends over 16 amino acids. Germline-derived CDR1 and CDR2 are SGHVS and FQNEAQ. V was shortened by 2 bases and J by 2 bases, with 16 bases between the two germline ends. The chain's CDR3 is CASSLNGGYRTYEQYF. CDR3 coding DNA: TGTGCCAGCAGCTTAAACGGCGGCTATCGTACCTACGAGCAGTACTTC.

The chain links TRBV4-1 to TRBJ2-1; 11 bases match TRBD2. The trim removed 4 bases at V and 4 bases at J, leaving 6 bases unmatched. The CDR3 loop spans 16 amino acids. CDR1 and CDR2 (germline): MGHRA, YSYEKL. CDR3 protein: CASSLRASGRYNEQFF. In DNA, the CDR3 is TGCGCCAGCAGCCTAAGGGCTAGCGGGAGGTACAATGAGCAGTTCTTC.

The rearrangement joins TRBV7-9 to TRBJ2-7; 8 bases fit TRBD1. This CDR3 contains 15 residues. Per the germline V gene, CDR1 is SEHNR and CDR2 is FQNEAQ (reference sequence). Germline trimming cut 5 bases from V and 0 bases from J; bases unmatched to any gene: 6. As DNA, the CDR3 is TGTGCCAGCAGCCCCCGGGACAGGATCTCCTACGAGCAGTACTTC. Protein product: CASSPRDRISYEQYF.

The chain carries TRBV13 and TRBJ1-1, with D tentatively TRBD1 (5 bases). This CDR3 comprises 15 residues. CDR1 and CDR2 from the germline V gene are PRHDT and FYEKMQ (reference sequence). V was cut by 5 bases and J by 0 bases, with 13 bases left in between. The CDR3 nucleotides read TGTGCCAGCAGCCCACTAGTGGGACTGAACACTGAAGCTTTCTTT. Translated: CASSPLVGLNTEAFF.

The CDR3 coding sequence is TGTGCCAGCAGCGGGAGCACCTACAATGAGCAGTTCTTC. Translating gives CASSGSTYNEQFF. V usage is TRBV5-6 and J usage is TRBJ2-1; maybe TRBD2 (5 bases). Trimming pared 4 bases from V and 2 bases from J, leaving 7 bases between. The CDR3 has 13 residues. Germline V gene sequence: CDR1 SGHDT, CDR2 YYEEEE. The full variable domain, rest sourced from reference TRBV5-6 and TRBJ2-1, is DAGVTQSPTHLIKTRGQQVTLRCSPKSGHDTVSWYQQALGQGPQFIFQYYEEEERQRGNFPDRFSGHQFPNYSSELNVNALLLGDSALYLCASSGSTYNEQFFGPGTRLTVL.